This T cell receptor beta chain was identified in a study of T cell responses to AZD1222 COVID-19 vaccine (dated by TCRdb to the early 2020s). At the level of the whole study: TCR sequencing was performed for over 230 trial participants, of whom around 210 were given two doses of AZD1222 and about 25 were given two doses of MenACWY control vaccine. Enrollment into the trials was organized by age into subgroups of 18-55, 56-69 and 70-plus years, and those subgroups contained roughly 160, 29 and 62 TCR-sequenced participants, respectively. Summary of the overall study and its limitations: Conclusions about previously exposed vaccinees are limited, since just 6 or 7 AZD1222 recipients were seropositive for SARS-CoV-2 at baseline. Reportedly, close to half of the unique spike-specific TCRs recognized epitopes lying outside the regions that are mutated in the B.1.351 and B.1.1.7 variants. In the small 56-69-year group, the increase in depth fell short of significance, most likely because of low power. Because no day 14 peak-response samples were available, the repertoires could be characterized only after the peak T cell response. After two AZD1222 doses, spike-specific TCR breadth and depth were significantly higher than at day 0 and than in MenACWY recipients. The whole spike protein was spanned by vaccine-associated CD4 TCRs, and dominant responses were seen in regions 160-218 and 743-854. Participants were mostly white British, with more females than males. The authors suggested clonal diversity may have been underestimated.

In the paper's terms, the time point label means: about 28 days (+/-7) after the second vaccine dose. AZD1222 recipients given second doses at about 4 weeks or at about 12 weeks were pooled, since spike-specific TCR depth and breadth were not found to differ between the two schedules. The vaccinee samples were drawn from two UK trials, COV001 and COV002, one of which was a single-blind randomized controlled phase 2/3 trial testing AZD1222 (ChAdOx1 nCoV-19) in healthy adults. For TCRbeta chain sequencing, PBMC samples from trial participants were taken at day 0 and at day 28 after the second dose. The cysteine opens and the phenylalanine closes a CDR3 of 13 amino acids. The read is trimmed to its CDR3 DNA, 39 bases read in frame from base 1. Via the germline V gene (reference sequence), CDR1 is DFQATT and CDR2 SNEGSKA. V and J are truncated by 3 bases and 1 base respectively, leaving an intervening sequence of 7 bases.

The CDR3 regions of human TCRbeta chains were analyzed by immunosequencing. In the source study's methods: Repertoire TCRs were checked for matches against a reference library of SARS-CoV-2-specific TCRs that had been generated using the MIRA antigen-specificity platform. Breadth meant the fraction of unique TCRs that were SARS-CoV-2-associated, whereas depth meant the fraction of total T cells that were SARS-CoV-2-associated. Using the MIRA data, each spike-specific TCR was mapped to the spike region that the TCR reacts to and placed in a CD4 or CD8 class. Log10-transformed breadth and depth values were compared by one-way ANOVA with Sidak's multiple comparisons tests. TCRdb took this table from immuneACCESS and kept in-frame rearrangements with V and J called. Such tables lack part of the clones; where checked against another copy, unresolved V genes explain under half of the gap, and the rest is unexplained. Clone size and V and J calls were adopted from that table, with D and trimming inferred from the DNA. The sample table contains 15,000 to 19,000 clones; only one count was recorded for about 88% of them. The biggest ten clones account for 2.9% of the sample.

As to this clone: The target of this receptor is not known. There are no base qualities to consult, and no much larger clone falls within one base.

The sample consisted of peripheral blood, taken 28 days after the second AZD1222 dose. This clonotype was obtained from an adult who received the AZD1222 COVID-19 vaccine. Recombination joined TRBV20-1 with TRBJ2-4; the D gene is perhaps TRBD1 or TRBD2, each of them matching over 5 bases. This receptor has the CDR3 CSASEGAKNIQYF. The nucleotides read TGCAGTGCTAGTGAGGGGGCCAAAAACATTCAGTACTTC.